This TCR beta chain was recovered during a study of cytomegalovirus exposure and HLA in healthy donors. Study results and caveats: A reported reduction in N-insertions relative to the approximately 670-donor mean was seen in an Asian-associated ancestry cluster in a later analysis. Most likely, a cluster of highly shared sequence variants arose as a sequencing artifact. TCR beta V- and J-gene trimming, according to a later analysis, was linked to a missense DCLRE1C variant.

This clone was seen ten or more times. Its matching antigen is unknown. Vbeta (60) and Jbeta (13) primers were used in the PCR. The data were produced by immunoSEQ multiplex PCR, yet TCRdb's version contains in-frame clones alone and is incomplete. The sample has roughly 200,000 clones; about 80% are singletons. This CDR3 comprises 16 residues. The germline gives CDR1 SGHNT, CDR2 YYREEE (reference sequence). V lost 5 bases to trimming and J lost 3 bases; unmatched junction nucleotides: 11. The rearrangement joins TRBV5-4 to TRBJ1-3; 7 bases fit TRBD1. The source of this sequence is a woman in her sixties in good health and CMV-seropositive. Sample: PBMCs. Written as DNA, the CDR3 is TGTGCCAGCAGTTTTCTGAGAGACAGGGATGGAAACACCATATATTTT. Translated: CASSFLRDRDGNTIYF.